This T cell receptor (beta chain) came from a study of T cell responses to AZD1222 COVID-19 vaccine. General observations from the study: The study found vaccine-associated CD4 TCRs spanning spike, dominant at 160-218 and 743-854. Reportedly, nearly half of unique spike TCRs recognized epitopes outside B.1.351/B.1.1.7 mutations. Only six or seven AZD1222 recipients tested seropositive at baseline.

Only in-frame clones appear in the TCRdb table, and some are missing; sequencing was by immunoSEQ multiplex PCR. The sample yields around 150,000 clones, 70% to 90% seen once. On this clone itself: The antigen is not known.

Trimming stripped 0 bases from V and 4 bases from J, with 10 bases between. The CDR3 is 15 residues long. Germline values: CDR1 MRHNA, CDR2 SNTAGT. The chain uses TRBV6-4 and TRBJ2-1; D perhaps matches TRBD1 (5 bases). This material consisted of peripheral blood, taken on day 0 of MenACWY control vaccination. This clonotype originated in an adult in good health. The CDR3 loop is CASSDSGAGYNEQFF. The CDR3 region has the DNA TGTGCCAGCAGTGACTCTGGGGCAGGGTACAATGAGCAGTTCTTC.